These T cell receptor beta chains were read from a single sample in a study of response to subunit inactivated influenza vaccine. TCRdb recomputed calls from the RT-PCR reads with MiXCR, one row per CDR3 protein. This sample has approximately 680,000 distinct CDR3 sequences, with approximately 15% found just once. The sample was PBMCs from blood, taken roughly 12 days after vaccination. The receptors shown here come from a man aged 45-60 years who received an inactivated influenza vaccine. Each CDR3 is given with its conserved first and last residue. D genes are given only for firm matches. Clone size is not always given. Where it is, it says once, few, many or a class for expanded clones.

j_gene: TRBJ1-1
v_gene: TRBV7-9
d_gene: -
abundance: -
CDR3aa: CASSLRGFHTEAFF
CDR3nt: TGTGCCAGCAGCTTACGCGGGTTCCACACTGAAGCTTTCTTT

j_gene: TRBJ2-2
v_gene: TRBV12-3/TRBV12-4
d_gene: -
abundance: few
CDR3aa: CASSLSRQAGASGELFF
CDR3nt: TGTGCCAGCAGTCTCTCCCGACAGGCCGGGGCCTCCGGGGAGCTGTTTTTT

j_gene: TRBJ2-7
v_gene: TRBV20-1
d_gene: TRBD1
abundance: -
CDR3aa: CSARDGTGAYEQYF
CDR3nt: TGCAGTGCTAGAGACGGGACAGGGGCATACGAGCAGTACTTC

j_gene: TRBJ2-6
v_gene: TRBV20-1
d_gene: -
abundance: -
CDR3aa: CSAETSGANVLTF
CDR3nt: TGCAGTGCCGAGACCTCTGGGGCCAACGTCCTGACTTTC

j_gene: TRBJ2-1
v_gene: TRBV18
d_gene: -
abundance: -
CDR3aa: CASSPGSSSYNEQFF
CDR3nt: TGTGCCAGCTCACCTGGATCTTCCTCCTACAATGAGCAGTTCTTC

j_gene: TRBJ2-6
v_gene: TRBV7-9
d_gene: TRBD1
abundance: -
CDR3aa: CASSTRQGNSGANVLTF
CDR3nt: TGTGCCAGCAGCACCAGACAGGGGAACTCTGGGGCCAACGTCCTGACTTTC

j_gene: TRBJ2-5
v_gene: TRBV4-1
d_gene: -
abundance: -
CDR3aa: CASSQVGTHQETQYF
CDR3nt: TGCGCCAGCAGCCAAGTTGGGACACACCAAGAGACCCAGTACTTC

j_gene: TRBJ2-3
v_gene: TRBV10-3
d_gene: -
abundance: few
CDR3aa: CAISADYTSTDTQYF
CDR3nt: TGTGCCATCAGTGCGGACTACACTAGCACAGATACGCAGTATTTT

j_gene: TRBJ1-5
v_gene: TRBV5-5
d_gene: -
abundance: -
CDR3aa: CASSKMGDSNQPQHF
CDR3nt: TGTGCCAGCAGCAAAATGGGGGATAGCAATCAGCCCCAGCATTTT

j_gene: TRBJ2-7
v_gene: TRBV2
d_gene: TRBD2
abundance: few
CDR3aa: CASREPGTSGEQYF
CDR3nt: TGTGCCAGCAGAGAACCCGGGACTAGCGGCGAGCAGTACTTC

j_gene: TRBJ2-1
v_gene: TRBV7-9
d_gene: TRBD2
abundance: many
CDR3aa: CASLYAGGRGLVNEQFF
CDR3nt: TGTGCCAGCTTATACGCGGGCGGGAGGGGTCTGGTCAATGAGCAGTTCTTC

j_gene: TRBJ2-7
v_gene: TRBV6-1
d_gene: -
abundance: -
CDR3aa: CASTETGSGYEQYF
CDR3nt: TGTGCCAGCACCGAGACAGGTTCGGGCTACGAGCAGTACTTC

j_gene: TRBJ2-6
v_gene: TRBV7-9
d_gene: TRBD1
abundance: few
CDR3aa: CASSYTGGTGANVLTF
CDR3nt: TGTGCCAGCAGCTATACAGGGGGCACTGGGGCCAACGTCCTGACTTTC

j_gene: TRBJ2-1
v_gene: TRBV5-1
d_gene: TRBD2
abundance: few
CDR3aa: CASSFLFAGGGEQFF
CDR3nt: TGCGCCAGCAGCTTTCTCTTTGCGGGAGGAGGGGAGCAGTTCTTC

j_gene: TRBJ2-3
v_gene: TRBV2
d_gene: -
abundance: -
CDR3aa: CASTGTLFLDTQYF
CDR3nt: TGTGCGAGCACCGGGACTCTTTTTTTAGATACGCAGTATTTT

j_gene: TRBJ2-3
v_gene: TRBV6-5
d_gene: TRBD2
abundance: few
CDR3aa: CASSYLAGGSVRTDTQYF
CDR3nt: TGTGCCAGCAGTTACTTGGCGGGAGGGTCAGTTCGAACAGATACGCAGTATTTT

j_gene: TRBJ2-1
v_gene: TRBV18
d_gene: TRBD2
abundance: -
CDR3aa: CASSPPEALAGELFF
CDR3nt: TGTGCCAGCTCACCACCCGAGGCCTTAGCGGGAGAGCTGTTCTTC

j_gene: TRBJ2-1
v_gene: TRBV20-1
d_gene: TRBD2
abundance: few
CDR3aa: CSARGGLAGPFSYNEQFF
CDR3nt: TGCAGTGCTAGAGGTGGGCTAGCGGGACCTTTCTCCTACAATGAGCAGTTCTTC

j_gene: TRBJ2-5
v_gene: TRBV4-3
d_gene: TRBD1
abundance: -
CDR3aa: CASSQTGGAETQYF
CDR3nt: TGCGCCAGCAGCCAGACAGGGGGCGCGGAGACCCAGTACTTC

j_gene: TRBJ2-3
v_gene: TRBV7-9
d_gene: TRBD2
abundance: few
CDR3aa: CASSLEGGSGADTQYF
CDR3nt: TGTGCCAGCAGCCTGGAGGGAGGGTCGGGCGCAGATACGCAGTATTTT

j_gene: TRBJ2-5
v_gene: TRBV29-1
d_gene: -
abundance: many
CDR3aa: CSASMLRKVLNPILETQYF
CDR3nt: TGCAGCGCTTCGATGCTTAGAAAGGTTTTGAACCCAATTTTAGAGACCCAGTACTTC

j_gene: TRBJ2-1
v_gene: TRBV15
d_gene: TRBD1
abundance: -
CDR3aa: CATSIMDRGLYNEQFF
CDR3nt: TGTGCCACCAGCATCATGGACAGGGGACTTTACAATGAGCAGTTCTTC

j_gene: TRBJ2-3
v_gene: TRBV6-5
d_gene: -
abundance: few
CDR3aa: CASSKGRTTQYF
CDR3nt: TGTGCCAGCAGCAAAGGTCGGACTACGCAGTATTTT

j_gene: TRBJ1-5
v_gene: TRBV7-8
d_gene: -
abundance: -
CDR3aa: CASSRRLRDGQLPQHF
CDR3nt: TGTGCCAGCAGCCGACGATTACGCGACGGACAGCTACCCCAGCATTTT

j_gene: TRBJ2-4
v_gene: TRBV6-2/TRBV6-3
d_gene: -
abundance: few
CDR3aa: CASSLDSGEGLDIQYF
CDR3nt: TGTGCCAGCAGTCTTGACTCAGGGGAGGGATTGGACATTCAGTACTTC

j_gene: TRBJ2-1
v_gene: TRBV4-2
d_gene: -
abundance: -
CDR3aa: CASSQDPSSSYNEQFF
CDR3nt: TGTGCCAGCAGCCAAGATCCTAGCAGCTCCTACAATGAGCAGTTCTTC

j_gene: TRBJ2-1
v_gene: TRBV10-3
d_gene: -
abundance: -
CDR3aa: CAISARQGSNEQFF
CDR3nt: TGTGCCATCAGTGCTAGGCAGGGGTCCAATGAGCAGTTCTTC

j_gene: TRBJ2-1
v_gene: TRBV9
d_gene: TRBD2
abundance: -
CDR3aa: CASSVHGRDNEQFF
CDR3nt: TGTGCCAGCAGCGTGCACGGGAGGGACAATGAGCAGTTCTTC

j_gene: TRBJ1-2
v_gene: TRBV11-2
d_gene: TRBD1
abundance: -
CDR3aa: CASSLGQGRQNYGYTF
CDR3nt: TGTGCCAGCAGCTTAGGACAGGGGAGACAGAACTATGGCTACACCTTC

j_gene: TRBJ2-3
v_gene: TRBV12-3/TRBV12-4
d_gene: -
abundance: -
CDR3aa: CASSLIGLEDETQYF
CDR3nt: TGTGCCAGCAGTTTAATAGGCCTGGAGGATGAAACGCAGTATTTT

j_gene: TRBJ1-2
v_gene: TRBV12-3/TRBV12-4
d_gene: -
abundance: -
CDR3aa: CASRREGAYGYTF
CDR3nt: TGTGCCAGCAGGAGAGAGGGTGCCTATGGCTACACCTTC

j_gene: TRBJ1-4
v_gene: TRBV5-1
d_gene: -
abundance: many
CDR3aa: CASSLGTSPTNEKLFF
CDR3nt: TGCGCCAGCAGCTTGGGAACGTCTCCAACTAATGAAAAACTGTTTTTT

j_gene: TRBJ2-7
v_gene: TRBV5-1
d_gene: -
abundance: -
CDR3aa: CATTDGYEQYF
CDR3nt: TGCGCCACGACGGACGGCTACGAGCAGTACTTC

j_gene: TRBJ2-1
v_gene: TRBV20-1
d_gene: TRBD2
abundance: -
CDR3aa: CSARRLAVSYNEQFF
CDR3nt: TGCAGTGCTAGAAGGCTAGCGGTATCCTACAATGAGCAGTTCTTC

j_gene: TRBJ2-2
v_gene: TRBV6-2/TRBV6-3
d_gene: -
abundance: -
CDR3aa: CASRQGGSTGELFF
CDR3nt: TGTGCCAGCAGACAGGGGGGGAGCACCGGGGAGCTGTTTTTT

j_gene: TRBJ2-7
v_gene: TRBV10-3
d_gene: -
abundance: -
CDR3aa: CAIRVQDEQYF
CDR3nt: TGTGCCATCAGAGTACAAGACGAGCAGTACTTC

j_gene: TRBJ2-7
v_gene: TRBV10-3
d_gene: TRBD2
abundance: few
CDR3aa: CATELAGSYEQYF
CDR3nt: TGTGCCACCGAACTAGCGGGGAGCTACGAGCAGTACTTC

j_gene: TRBJ2-1
v_gene: TRBV6-1
d_gene: -
abundance: -
CDR3aa: CASLAEGLFYNEQFF
CDR3nt: TGTGCCAGCCTCGCGGAGGGCCTATTCTACAATGAGCAGTTCTTC

j_gene: TRBJ2-7
v_gene: TRBV28
d_gene: TRBD2
abundance: -
CDR3aa: CASSFVGYSGGKGYEQYF
CDR3nt: TGTGCCAGCAGTTTTGTAGGGTATAGCGGGGGGAAAGGCTACGAGCAGTACTTC

j_gene: TRBJ1-2
v_gene: TRBV18
d_gene: -
abundance: -
CDR3aa: CASSPALDTYGYTF
CDR3nt: TGTGCCAGCTCACCGGCGCTAGACACATATGGCTACACCTTC

j_gene: TRBJ2-5
v_gene: TRBV7-9
d_gene: -
abundance: -
CDR3aa: CASSIGTGFKETQYF
CDR3nt: TGTGCCAGCAGCATTGGGACTGGGTTTAAAGAGACCCAGTACTTC

j_gene: TRBJ2-1
v_gene: TRBV20-1
d_gene: TRBD1
abundance: few
CDR3aa: CSALDRLGEQFF
CDR3nt: TGCAGTGCTTTGGACAGGTTGGGTGAGCAGTTCTTC

j_gene: TRBJ1-1
v_gene: TRBV5-1
d_gene: -
abundance: few
CDR3aa: CASSFRGQGHAFF
CDR3nt: TGCGCCAGCAGCTTCCGGGGGCAAGGGCATGCTTTCTTT

j_gene: TRBJ2-5
v_gene: TRBV7-2
d_gene: -
abundance: -
CDR3aa: CASSLGLGWRETQYF
CDR3nt: TGTGCCAGCAGCTTAGGTCTGGGGTGGAGAGAGACCCAGTACTTC

j_gene: TRBJ2-7
v_gene: TRBV7-9
d_gene: TRBD2
abundance: few
CDR3aa: CASSSPVAGVADNEQYF
CDR3nt: TGTGCCAGCAGCTCCCCAGTGGCGGGAGTCGCAGACAACGAGCAGTACTTC

j_gene: TRBJ2-1
v_gene: TRBV7-6
d_gene: -
abundance: -
CDR3aa: CASSLGDPNEQFF
CDR3nt: TGTGCCAGCAGCTTAGGTGACCCCAATGAGCAGTTCTTC

j_gene: TRBJ1-4
v_gene: TRBV5-1
d_gene: TRBD1
abundance: few
CDR3aa: CASSVGQGAEKLFF
CDR3nt: TGCGCCAGCAGCGTCGGACAGGGGGCTGAAAAACTGTTTTTT

j_gene: TRBJ2-1
v_gene: TRBV24-1
d_gene: TRBD1
abundance: -
CDR3aa: CATSAQGADEQFF
CDR3nt: TGTGCCACCAGCGCACAGGGGGCGGATGAGCAGTTCTTC

j_gene: TRBJ2-1
v_gene: TRBV28
d_gene: -
abundance: few
CDR3aa: CASSFWQKYNEQFF
CDR3nt: TGTGCCAGCAGTTTTTGGCAGAAATACAATGAGCAGTTCTTC

j_gene: TRBJ2-2
v_gene: TRBV5-1
d_gene: TRBD2
abundance: few
CDR3aa: CASSLRTSGTNTGELFF
CDR3nt: TGCGCCAGCAGCTTGCGGACTAGCGGGACGAACACCGGGGAGCTGTTTTTT

j_gene: TRBJ1-1
v_gene: TRBV10-3
d_gene: -
abundance: once
CDR3aa: CAISDGYTEAFF
CDR3nt: TGTGCCATCAGTGATGGGTACACTGAAGCTTTCTTT

j_gene: TRBJ1-2
v_gene: TRBV7-9
d_gene: TRBD1
abundance: few
CDR3aa: CASSVSRGAYGYTF
CDR3nt: TGTGCCAGCAGCGTCAGCAGGGGGGCCTATGGCTACACCTTC

j_gene: TRBJ2-3
v_gene: TRBV12-3/TRBV12-4
d_gene: -
abundance: few
CDR3aa: CASSLLLRPDTQYF
CDR3nt: TGTGCCAGCAGTCTTCTCCTGCGCCCAGATACGCAGTATTTT